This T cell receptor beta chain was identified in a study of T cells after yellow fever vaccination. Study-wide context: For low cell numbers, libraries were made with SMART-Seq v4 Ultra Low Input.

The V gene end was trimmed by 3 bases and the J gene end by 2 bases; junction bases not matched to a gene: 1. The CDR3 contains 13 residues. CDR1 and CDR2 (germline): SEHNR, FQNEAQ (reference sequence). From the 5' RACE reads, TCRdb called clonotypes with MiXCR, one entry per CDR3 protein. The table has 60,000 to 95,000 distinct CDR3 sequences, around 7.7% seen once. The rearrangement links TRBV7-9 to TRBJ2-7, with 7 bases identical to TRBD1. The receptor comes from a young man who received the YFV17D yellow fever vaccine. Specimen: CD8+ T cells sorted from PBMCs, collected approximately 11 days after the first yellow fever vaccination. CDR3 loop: CASSFGTAYEQYV. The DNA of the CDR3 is TGTGCCAGCAGCTTTGGGACAGCCTACGAGCAGTACGTC.